These T cell receptor beta chains were read from a single sample in a study of blood T cell repertoires in COVID-19. Data came from immunoSEQ multiplex PCR; TCRdb stores just in-frame clones and leaves some out. The repertoire holds about 44,000 clones, with roughly 88% as singletons. The source material was peripheral blood. All receptors come from a woman aged 40-49 years with acute or convalescent COVID-19. Both conserved end residues are trimmed from each CDR3. A D gene is named only where the DNA matches it firmly.

D gene | J gene | V gene | CDR3 protein
TRBD2 | TRBJ2-2 | TRBV4-3 | ASSVRLAGGRNPRELF
TRBD1 | TRBJ1-5 | TRBV2 | ASSGQGNQPQH
. | TRBJ2-1 | TRBV29-1 | SVEDNNNEQF
. | TRBJ1-2 | TRBV28 | ASRARVYGYT
. | TRBJ1-1 | TRBV10-2 | ASSEESMNTEAF
. | TRBJ1-4 | TRBV6-5 | ASRGGSSVNEKLF
TRBD2 | TRBJ2-7 | TRBV5-1 | ASSLAAGGVNEQY
. | TRBJ2-6 | TRBV9 | ASSVATGHRSGANVLT
. | TRBJ1-4 | TRBV12-3/TRBV12-4 | ASSFDGMQELF
TRBD2 | TRBJ2-7 | TRBV6-5 | ASSWTSGGYEQY